What follows describes a single TCR beta chain. In its sample, this clonotype was seen a few times. Its antigen specificity is not known. No much larger clonotype is one base removed from it; base qualities were not supplied. At the junction V is shortened by 4 bases and J by 1 base, with 14 bases in between. According to the germline V gene (reference sequence), CDR1 reads DFQATT and CDR2 reads SNEGSKA. Reading from cysteine to phenylalanine, the CDR3 counts 14 amino acids. Just CDR3 DNA is preserved here, 42 bases in frame from base 1. The sample originates from a study of Graves' ophthalmopathy and Graves' hyperthyroidism (dated by TCRdb to 2017 to 2018). Study-level background: A patient counted as having stable hyperthyroidism if there was no progression to ophthalmopathy within 18 months of follow-up. TCR beta repertoire signatures were used to distinguish Graves' ophthalmopathy from Graves' hyperthyroidism and to predict progression to ophthalmopathy. In total, 135 blood samples were TCR-sequenced: approximately 42 ophthalmopathy, under 85 hyperthyroidism and about 17 hyperthyroidism-to-ophthalmopathy patients. To explore V-J signatures that distinguish ophthalmopathy from hyperthyroidism, a discovery set of about a hundred patients was enrolled, made up of 40 to 45 with ophthalmopathy and some 56 with stable hyperthyroidism. The independent validation cohort included approximately 19 hyperthyroidism patients plus 17 patients who later progressed from hyperthyroidism to ophthalmopathy. In over 5 hyperthyroidism patients, the T-cell repertoire of thyroid tissue was compared with the T-cell repertoire of blood. After sampling, hyperthyroidism patients received methimazole starting at 30 mg daily, and ophthalmopathy patients received high-dose intravenous methylprednisolone. What the authors observed across the whole study: Most expanded thyroid clonotypes with frequency above 0.001 were also detected in blood, suggesting blood repertoires may reflect the thyroid immune response. In cross-validation, the 13-signature model distinguished ophthalmopathy from stable hyperthyroidism with around 90% sensitivity and about 81% specificity, while in the test set the corresponding values were roughly 80% and 75%. No statistical method was used to set the sample size in advance, and the investigators knew which group each participant was assigned to. In validation, the model predicted ophthalmopathy progression with 70.59% sensitivity and around 72% specificity; 12 predicted patients were CT-confirmed with GO in a median of approximately six months.

For repertoire sequencing, TCR beta CDR3 regions were amplified from RNA transcripts. The first round of RT-PCR was done with HTBI primers and the Qiagen OneStep RT-PCR kit, and was followed by a second round of multiplex PCR, then size selection and purification. The libraries underwent paired-end sequencing with 100 bp reads on an Illumina HiSeq2000. The original pipeline was this. SOAPnuke was used to process the reads, removing any read that contained adapters or uncalled bases, had a mean Phred below 15, or lacked an exact match to the constant primer or identifier. COPE v1.2.5 was used to merge the high-quality paired reads. Clonotypes were defined as unique nucleotide sequences and were aligned to IMGT TRB V, D and J references using MiTCR v1.1. Only V-J combinations with frequency above 0.0001 were analysed, covering approximately 99% of repertoires. For each V-J combination, a TCR clonal expansion and chaos score was defined as the ratio of F50 clonal expansion to chaos observed in the TCRdist matrix. Welch's t-statistics and random forest were used to reduce features to 13 V-J combinations, which were fed into a naive Bayes classifier. The similarity between thyroid and blood repertoires was quantified using the Morisita-Horn index. TCRdb reworked the public reads: Q25 trimming with fastp, MiXCR clone assembly, productive beta chains retained. Rows matching on CDR3 protein sequence are summarized as one entry with the most common DNA and genes. These V and J calls originate from TCRdb's pipeline instead of the authors' own analysis. The sample records around 1.1 million distinct CDR3 sequences, about two fifths of which are singletons. The top ten constitute 11% of the sample.

Hyperthyroidism patients were newly diagnosed, with disease duration under 2 months, and aged 18 to 65 years. Patients with other autoimmune diseases, uncontrolled infections, pregnancy or lactation were excluded from the study. Clinical symptoms, serum thyroxine, TRAb, thyroid ultrasound and orbital computed tomography were used for diagnosis. Total RNA was extracted using Trizol reagent, and RNA quality was checked on an Agilent 2100 Bioanalyzer. The V and J genes are TRBV20-1 and TRBJ2-7, with TRBD1 tentatively as D gene (6 bases match). The receptor was derived from an adult man with Graves' hyperthyroidism. Input material: peripheral blood or thyroid tissue (not recorded which). The CDR3 in this case is CSATFRGGSYEQYF. Read as DNA, the sequence is TGCAGTGCTACATTTCGAGGGGGATCCTACGAGCAGTACTTC.